This T cell receptor beta chain was sequenced for a study of T cell responses to AZD1222 COVID-19 vaccine. Sequencing was performed with immunoSEQ multiplex PCR; in TCRdb, only in-frame clones are kept and a portion is missing. The data show approximately 150,000 clones, approximately 90% seen once. This CDR3 has 14 residues. J gave up 4 bases and V 4 bases, and 5 bases lay outside the gene matches. Germline V gene lookup returns CDR1 MNHEY and CDR2 SMNVEV (reference sequence). This specimen consisted of peripheral blood, obtained 28 days after the second AZD1222 dose. The TCR sequence derives from an adult who received the AZD1222 COVID-19 vaccine. V and J are TRBV27 and TRBJ2-7; 9 bases fit TRBD1. The CDR3 here is CASSYTGGRYEQYF. The CDR3 bases are TGTGCCAGCAGTTACACAGGGGGCCGTTACGAGCAGTACTTC.